This paragraph reports one T cell receptor beta chain. The table came from immunoSEQ multiplex PCR; TCRdb's copy has only in-frame clones and leaves some out. The repertoire holds 100,000 to 150,000 clones, with 90% as singletons. This sample is drawn from a study of T cell responses to AZD1222 COVID-19 vaccine. The sequences come from peripheral blood, collected on day 0 of AZD1222 vaccination. The TCR sequence derives from an adult in good health.

The CDR3 bases are TGTGCCAGCAGTGAATTCGGTTTAAACACTGAAGCTTTCTTT. Translated: CASSEFGLNTEAFF. This chain joins TRBV6-1 and TRBJ1-1, with D hard to call. This CDR3 is 14 amino acids long. The ends were cut back, 2 bases at V and 2 bases at J, with 9 bases in the middle. Per germline, CDR1 MNHNS and CDR2 SASEGT.